These 12 T cell receptor beta chains were sequenced from one sample in a study of shared clonotypes between healthy human individuals. Here immunoSEQ multiplex PCR was the method, and the copy in TCRdb shows in-frame clones only, minus some. Here the sample spans about 560,000 clones, around three quarters being singletons. Sequenced sample: PBMCs. These TCRs come from a woman in her thirties or forties in good health. Some clones in this sample may be carry-over from other donors' samples.

The chain joins TRBV18 to TRBJ2-7; 9 bases match TRBD2. The germline V gene has CDR1 KGHSH and CDR2 LQKENI. After removal of 3 bases from V and 0 bases from J, the junction contained 3 bases not matched to a gene. The CDR3 is 15 residues long. The chain's CDR3 is CASSPPGLASYEQYF. The CDR3 DNA sequence: TGTGCCAGCTCACCCCCGGGACTAGCCTCCTACGAGCAGTACTTC.

The chain uses TRBV11-2 and TRBJ2-3; 8 nucleotides align to TRBD1. CDR1 and CDR2 (germline): SGHAT, FQNNGV. V lost 5 bases to trimming and J lost 0 bases; unmatched junction nucleotides: 4. The CDR3 spans 15 residues. The CDR3: CASSLGQGSTDTQYF. The CDR3, as DNA: TGTGCCAGCAGCCTAGGACAGGGTAGCACAGATACGCAGTATTTT.

This chain links TRBV7-2 with TRBJ2-3; D might be TRBD2 (6 bases). The CDR3 has 16 residues. CDR1 and CDR2 from the germline V gene are SGHTA and FQGNSA. Trimming cost V 0 bases and J 6 bases, with 16 bases left between them. The CDR3 region has the DNA TGTGCCAGCAGCTTAGCGTCGGGCGGGGCCAGGGATACGCAGTATTTT. This encodes CASSLASGGARDTQYF.

As regards this clone: A single base is all that separates this from a far larger clone, so a read error is likely. The chain couples TRBV2 to TRBJ1-5; the D is unclear. This CDR3 spans 13 amino acids. Germline CDR1 is SNHLY and CDR2 is FYNNEI. Written as DNA, the CDR3 is TGTACCAGCAGTGACATTAGCAATCAGCCCCAGCATTTT. It specifies CTSSDISNQPQHF.

The chain couples TRBV7-8 to TRBJ2-1; either TRBD1 or TRBD2 may fit D (5 bases each). This CDR3 spans 16 amino acids. V was shortened by 4 bases and J by 0 bases, with 13 bases between the two germline ends. Germline CDR1 reads SGHVS; CDR2 reads FQNEAQ. CDR3 bases: TGTGCCAGCAGCTCGAGGGGCGGGTCCTCCTACAATGAGCAGTTCTTC. Translated: CASSSRGGSSYNEQFF.

J is TRBJ1-5 and V is TRBV5-8; weak D call: TRBD1 (5 bases). CDR1 SGHTS and CDR2 YDEGEE come from the germline V gene. V lost 1 base, J lost 0 bases, and 8 bases lay in between. The length of the CDR3 is 15 residues. The CDR3 nucleotides are TGTGCCAGCAGCTTGCAAGGGGATAGCAATCAGCCCCAGCATTTT. It is translated as CASSLQGDSNQPQHF.

This clone was found once. The J gene is TRBJ1-2, the V gene TRBV30, with D uncertain. Trimming left V 0 bases short and J 2 bases short, with 7 bases between. Per germline, CDR1 GTSNPN and CDR2 SVGIG (reference sequence). The CDR3 consists of 13 residues. The CDR3 region is CAWSVALNYGYTF. For the CDR3, the DNA is TGTGCCTGGAGTGTCGCCCTAAACTATGGCTACACCTTC.

This clone was observed a single time. The CDR3 DNA reads as TGTGCCAGCAGCGTAGATGGGGGGTCTATGAACACTGAAGCTTTCTTT. Translated: CASSVDGGSMNTEAFF. The chain combines TRBV9 with TRBJ1-1; D is perhaps TRBD1 (5 bases). Germline V CDR1 and CDR2: SGDLS, YYNGEE. The CDR3 covers 16 residues. Trimming took 0 bases from V and 0 from J, leaving 12 bases between them.

This chain joins TRBV18 and TRBJ1-5, with D unclear. This CDR3 has 14 residues. Germline CDR1 and CDR2: KGHSH and LQKENI. Trimming stripped 0 bases from V and 5 bases from J, with 8 bases between. The CDR3 DNA sequence: TGTGCCAGCTCACCACCGACGGGAGATCAGCCCCAGCATTTT. Protein: CASSPPTGDQPQHF.

The gene calls are TRBV7-8 and TRBJ2-7, with no clear D. The V gene lost 2 bases and the J gene lost 0 bases, with 11 bases spanning the gap. This CDR3 spans 15 amino acids. From germline, CDR1 is SGHVS and CDR2 FQNEAQ. CDR3 nucleotides: TGTGCCAGCAGCTTACCCGCGACCTCCTCCTACGAGCAGTACTTC. It is translated as CASSLPATSSYEQYF.

J is TRBJ2-3 and V is TRBV28, with a possible D match to TRBD2 (5 bases). The CDR3 extends over 15 amino acids. V lost 2 bases and J lost 7, with 16 bases in between. CDR1 and CDR2 from the germline V gene are MDHEN and SYDVKM. CDR3 coding DNA: TGTGCCAGCAGTTTAGAGAGGGCCAGCTTGAATACGCAGTATTTT. Translation: CASSLERASLNTQYF.

This clone was found once. The chain links TRBV28 to TRBJ2-7; maybe TRBD2 (6 bases). The CDR3 is 16 amino acids. CDR1 MDHEN and CDR2 SYDVKM come from the germline V gene. Trimming left V 6 bases short and J 2 bases short, with 20 bases between. The CDR3 bases are TGTGCCAGCAGCCACATCCCGGTAGCGGAACCCTACGAGCAGTACTTC. It yields the protein CASSHIPVAEPYEQYF.